This T cell receptor (beta chain) was sequenced for a study of CD8 T cells in Susac syndrome (dated by TCRdb to about 2019). Study-wide context: Of the Susac syndrome patients who were sequenced, about 6 had clinically active disease and roughly 8 were in clinical remission. Susac syndrome patients were therapy-naive, on corticosteroids (some also receiving IVIg), or on IVIg alone at blood withdrawal. The clonality of the CD8+ T cell repertoire was compared across about a dozen healthy donors, some 14 Susac syndrome patients and around 16 multiple sclerosis patients. Whether CD8+ T cell activation and differentiation in Susac syndrome was antigen driven was tested using repertoire sequencing.

From the cysteine through the phenylalanine, the CDR3 covers 12 amino acids. The CDR3 DNA has 36 bases and is translated from base 1. V is shortened by 10 bases, J by 6 bases, and the region joining them spans 13 bases. The germline V gene yields MDHEN for CDR1 and SYDVKM for CDR2. Beyond this particular receptor, the publication reports: Clonal expansion was observed in Susac syndrome CD8+ repertoires, with the highest expansion in CD8+ TEMRA cells and greater expansion in clinically active than in remitting patients. The TCR sequencing and HLA analysis was acknowledged to have included a relatively small number of individuals. Under 20 and five Susac-specific public clones were found in the total CD8+ and CD8+ TEMRA repertoires, respectively.

RNA was extracted using the RNeasy kit, and about 0.45 to 1 microgram was reverse transcribed with random hexamers. The immunoSEQ multiplex PCR assay, covering 54 Vbeta and 13 Jbeta segments, was used to amplify TCR beta CDR3 regions. Bias from PCR amplification was corrected by using a synthetic template baseline for primer optimization and for computational correction. Per the original workflow: Only productive sequences were kept, with reads annotated to V, D and J genes according to IMGT and analyzed in immunoSEQ Analyzer. Clonality was calculated as one minus the Shannon entropy normalized by log2 of the number of productive unique sequences. For each patient and control, public and private clones were evaluated within the 100 most prevalent clones. A clone was defined as Susac-specific if it was absent from the healthy and MS cohorts, from 1052 published viral clones and from other ImmuneACCESS disease sequences. TCRdb reprocessing: public reads trimmed at Q25 with fastp, clones called with MiXCR, in-frame beta chains kept. Entries are consolidated by CDR3 protein sequence, retaining the most common genes and DNA. TCRdb assigned the V and J calls; the authors' analysis was not used. Present in this sample are fewer than 150,000 distinct CDR3 sequences, approximately 95% of which were seen just once. Under 0.2% of the sample is taken by the ten largest.

High-throughput TCR beta sequencing profiled peripheral blood CD8+ and CD4+ T cells from healthy donors, Susac syndrome patients and multiple sclerosis patients. The Susac syndrome patients fulfilled recently defined diagnostic criteria for definite or probable disease. Bulk CD8+ and CD4+ T cells were purified by magnetic negative isolation, whereas CD8+ TEMRA cells were enriched by FACS. Blood was collected in EDTA tubes and processed within 24 hours, with PBMCs isolated through density gradient centrifugation. PBMCs destined for TCR sequencing were cryopreserved in liquid nitrogen and later thawed in a 37 °C water bath. The sorted or isolated CD4+, CD8+ and CD8+ TEMRA cells had a purity of 90% or higher. A few counts support this clonotype. No cognate antigen has been identified for it. Base qualities are not recorded, but no much larger clone differs from it by a single base.

The rearrangement combines TRBV28 with TRBJ1-5; D gene: possibly TRBD1, on 5 matching bases. The TCR originated in a human donor with Susac syndrome. The specimen sequenced was CD8+ T cells from PBMCs. Here the CDR3 is given as CATSRGSQPQHF. The DNA sequence is as follows: TGTGCCACCTCAAGGGGTAGTCAGCCCCAGCATTTT.